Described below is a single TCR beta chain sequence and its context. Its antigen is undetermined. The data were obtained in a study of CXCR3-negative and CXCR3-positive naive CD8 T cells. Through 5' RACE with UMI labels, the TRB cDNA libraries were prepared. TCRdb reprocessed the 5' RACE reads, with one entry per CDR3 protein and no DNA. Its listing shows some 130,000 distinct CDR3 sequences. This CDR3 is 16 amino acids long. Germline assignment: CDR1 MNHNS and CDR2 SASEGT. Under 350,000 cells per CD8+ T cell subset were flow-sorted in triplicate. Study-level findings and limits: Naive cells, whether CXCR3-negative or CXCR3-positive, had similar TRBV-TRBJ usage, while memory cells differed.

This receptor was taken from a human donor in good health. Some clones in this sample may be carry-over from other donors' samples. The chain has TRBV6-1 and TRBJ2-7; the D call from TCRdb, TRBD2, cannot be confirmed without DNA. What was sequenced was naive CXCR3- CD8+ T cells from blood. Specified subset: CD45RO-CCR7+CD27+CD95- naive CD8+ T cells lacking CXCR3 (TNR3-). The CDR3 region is CASSEPQALLAYEQYF.